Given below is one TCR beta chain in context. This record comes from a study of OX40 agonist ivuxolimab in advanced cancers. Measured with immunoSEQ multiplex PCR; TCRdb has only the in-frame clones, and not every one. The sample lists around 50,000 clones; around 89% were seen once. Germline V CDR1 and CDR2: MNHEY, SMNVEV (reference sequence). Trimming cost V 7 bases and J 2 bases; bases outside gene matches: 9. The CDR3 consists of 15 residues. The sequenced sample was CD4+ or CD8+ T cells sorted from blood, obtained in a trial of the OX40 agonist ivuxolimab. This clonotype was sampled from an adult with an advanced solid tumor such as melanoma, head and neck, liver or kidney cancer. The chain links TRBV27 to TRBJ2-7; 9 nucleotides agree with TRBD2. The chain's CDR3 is CASNSLSSGTYEQYF. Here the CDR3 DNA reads TGTGCCAGCAATTCTCTCTCTAGCGGGACCTACGAGCAGTACTTC.